The 18 T cell receptor beta chains given below trace back to one sample, sequenced in a study of T cell responses to AZD1222 COVID-19 vaccine. Only in-frame clones appear in the TCRdb table, and some are missing; sequencing was by immunoSEQ multiplex PCR. This table has about 83,000 clones, 85% to 95% appearing once. The source was peripheral blood, collected 28 days after the second AZD1222 dose. These receptors were obtained from an adult who received the AZD1222 COVID-19 vaccine.

The V and J genes are TRBV29-1 and TRBJ1-2; no clear D gene. The CDR3 is made up of 12 amino acids. Trimming pared 4 bases from V and 0 bases from J, leaving 6 bases between. Germline V gene data show CDR1 as SQVTM and CDR2 as ANQGSEA. This CDR3 is CSVGRANYGYTF. In nucleotides, the CDR3 is TGCAGCGTTGGGAGAGCTAACTATGGCTACACCTTC.

The chain couples TRBV3-1 (or the pseudogene TRBV3-2) to TRBJ2-7; 7 nucleotides agree with TRBD2. CDR3 length: 17 amino acids. Germline V lookup: CDR1 LGHDT, CDR2 YNNKEL (reference sequence). V dropped 1 base and J dropped 4; count of bases not matched to a gene: 13. The CDR3 here is CASSQGLITGRTYEQYF. The CDR3 nucleotides read TGTGCCAGCAGCCAAGGCTTAATTACCGGGAGGACATACGAGCAGTACTTC.

V gene TRBV5-6 combines with J gene TRBJ1-1, with no clear D. V shed 6 bases and J shed 0 bases, with 3 bases lying between them. Per the germline V gene, CDR1 is SGHDT and CDR2 is YYEEEE. The length of the CDR3 is 11 residues. CDR3 amino acids: CASTMNTEAFF. For the CDR3, the DNA is TGTGCCAGCACCATGAACACTGAAGCTTTCTTT. The entire variable domain, with the rest obtained from reference TRBV5-6 and TRBJ1-1, is as follows: DAGVTQSPTHLIKTRGQQVTLRCSPKSGHDTVSWYQQALGQGPQFIFQYYEEEERQRGNFPDRFSGHQFPNYSSELNVNALLLGDSALYLCASTMNTEAFFGQGTRLTVV.

The rearrangement joins TRBV28 to TRBJ1-3; the D gene is possibly TRBD1 (6 bases). Germline V gives CDR1 MDHEN, CDR2 SYDVKM. The CDR3 sequence is 13 residues long. V was pared by 7 bases and J by 4 bases, with 11 bases between. Here the CDR3 reads CASIGGPGNTIYF. The CDR3 coding sequence is TGTGCCAGCATCGGGGGGCCCGGAAACACCATATATTTT.

This chain uses TRBV6-1 with TRBJ2-7; 8 bases agree with TRBD1. Germline CDR1 reads MNHNS; CDR2 reads SASEGT. CDR3 length equals 15 residues. With V trimmed by 3 bases and J by 0 bases, 4 bases remained unmatched. The CDR3, as DNA: TGTGCCAGCAGTGATCCCGGGACAGGCTCCTACGAGCAGTACTTC. Translating gives CASSDPGTGSYEQYF.

The chain employs TRBV14 and TRBJ2-7; 10 bases map to TRBD2. V shed 3 bases, J shed 5 bases, and the junction held 7 bases outside the gene matches. This CDR3 is built from 15 residues. Germline CDR1 and CDR2: SGHDN and FVKESK. CDR3 region: CASSQALAGFHEQYF. CDR3 sequence (DNA): TGTGCCAGCAGCCAGGCACTAGCGGGATTCCACGAGCAGTACTTC.

The rearrangement uses TRBV4-3 and TRBJ1-6; 8 bases fit TRBD1. The CDR3 runs to 16 residues. CDR1 is LGHNA and CDR2 is YSLEER in the germline V gene. The V gene end was trimmed by 0 bases and the J gene end by 10 bases; junction bases not matched to a gene: 8. CDR3 residues: CASSQDWNRGGSPLHF. The DNA for the CDR3 is TGCGCCAGCAGCCAAGATTGGAACAGGGGGGGCTCACCCCTCCACTTT.

Comment on this clone: A junction boundary mismatches the germline segment, possibly from a read error. The chain links TRBV2 to TRBJ1-1, with TRBD1 identical over 12 bases. This CDR3 region has 16 residues. Looked up from germline, CDR1 is SNHLY and CDR2 is FYNNEI. The CDR3 loop is CVSSEYGTGGYTEAFF. The DNA of the CDR3 is TGTGTCAGCAGTGAATACGGGACAGGGGGCTACACTGAAGCTTTCTTT.

CDR3 region: CASSSGQGGDEQYF. The CDR3 DNA sequence: TGTGCCAGTAGTAGCGGACAGGGAGGGGACGAGCAGTACTTC. The rearrangement uses TRBV19 and TRBJ2-7, with a weak D call TRBD1 (8 bases). The V end was cut by 4 bases, the J end by 5 bases, with 15 bases between. Germline assignment: CDR1 LNHDA and CDR2 SQIVND (reference sequence). The CDR3 is 14 amino acids.

This chain joins TRBV28 and TRBJ1-1, with D uncertain. Trimming removed 5 bases at V and 8 bases at J, with 12 bases between. CDR3 length equals 12 residues. From germline, CDR1 is MDHEN and CDR2 SYDVKM. CDR3 sequence: CASSPRTGEAFF. The CDR3 DNA is TGTGCCAGCAGTCCGAGGACGGGAGAAGCTTTCTTT.

The chain is built from TRBV5-1 and TRBJ2-1; 10 bases align to TRBD2. The CDR3 length is 15 residues. V was pared by 7 bases and J by 3 bases, with 7 bases of the junction left unmatched. Germline-derived CDR1 and CDR2 are SGHRS and YFSETQ. DNA for the CDR3: TGCGCCAGCGGACTAGCGGCTCTGAACTACAATGAGCAGTTCTTC. Residues: CASGLAALNYNEQFF.

The chain joins TRBV24-1 to TRBJ1-5, with 8 bases matching TRBD1. The CDR3 has 16 residues. CDR1 and CDR2 (germline): KGHDR, SFDVKD. The trim removed 3 bases at V and 8 bases at J, leaving 11 bases unmatched. The CDR3 bases are TGTGCCACCAGTGATCCCGGGACAGGTGCGAGGAAGCCCCAGCATTTT. Its translation: CATSDPGTGARKPQHF.

This chain connects TRBV6-2 or TRBV6-3 to TRBJ2-2; 9 bases fit TRBD1. Germline values: CDR1 MNHEY, CDR2 SVGEGT. The CDR3 consists of 15 residues. The V and J ends lost 2 bases and 5 bases, in that order; junction bases with no gene match: 3. The CDR3 bases are TGTGCCAGCAGTTACAGGGACAGGGATACCGGGGAGCTGTTTTTT. This sequence encodes CASSYRDRDTGELFF.

This chain joins TRBV20-1 and TRBJ2-1, with 9 positions matching TRBD1. V dropped 3 bases and J dropped 6; count of bases not matched to a gene: 6. Per the germline V gene, CDR1 is DFQATT and CDR2 is SNEGSKA (reference sequence). The CDR3 sequence is 14 residues long. CDR3 residues: CSASTGQGFNEQFF. DNA for the CDR3: TGCAGTGCTAGTACGGGACAGGGTTTCAATGAGCAGTTCTTC.

The chain combines TRBV28 with TRBJ2-3; possible D gene TRBD1, 5 bases. Per the germline V gene, CDR1 is MDHEN and CDR2 is SYDVKM. The CDR3 contains 15 residues. The V end was cut by 6 bases, the J end by 3 bases, with 16 bases between. Written as DNA, the CDR3 is TGTGCCAGCAGCCCCAGGCCAGGGCAAACAGATACGCAGTATTTT. Amino acid sequence: CASSPRPGQTDTQYF.

This clone has just one count. The chain uses TRBV10-1 and TRBJ1-1; possibly TRBD1 for D (6 bases). This CDR3 comprises 13 residues. V was trimmed by 10 bases and J by 1 base, leaving 13 bases between them. Germline V CDR1 and CDR2: WNHNN, SYGVQD (reference sequence). As DNA, the CDR3 is TGCGCCACCCGAAGGGGGACGAACACTGAAGCTTTCTTT. This translates into CATRRGTNTEAFF.

This sequence joins TRBV6-5 and TRBJ2-7; 9 bases agree with TRBD1. The V segment lost 10 bases and the J segment 4 bases; nucleotides outside the gene matches: 5. Germline lookup yields CDR1 MNHEY and CDR2 SVGAGI. The CDR3 extends over 12 amino acids. The CDR3 region is CATGQGPYEQYF. CDR3 bases: TGTGCCACCGGACAGGGGCCGTACGAGCAGTACTTC.

The chain couples TRBV16 to TRBJ1-3; no reliable D call. V dropped 0 bases and J dropped 0 bases, with 12 bases sitting between them. Germline V CDR1 and CDR2: KGHSY, FQNENV. This CDR3 spans 17 amino acids. This CDR3 reads CASSQSWGESSGNTIYF. As DNA, the CDR3 is TGTGCCAGCAGCCAATCGTGGGGTGAAAGCTCTGGAAACACCATATATTTT.